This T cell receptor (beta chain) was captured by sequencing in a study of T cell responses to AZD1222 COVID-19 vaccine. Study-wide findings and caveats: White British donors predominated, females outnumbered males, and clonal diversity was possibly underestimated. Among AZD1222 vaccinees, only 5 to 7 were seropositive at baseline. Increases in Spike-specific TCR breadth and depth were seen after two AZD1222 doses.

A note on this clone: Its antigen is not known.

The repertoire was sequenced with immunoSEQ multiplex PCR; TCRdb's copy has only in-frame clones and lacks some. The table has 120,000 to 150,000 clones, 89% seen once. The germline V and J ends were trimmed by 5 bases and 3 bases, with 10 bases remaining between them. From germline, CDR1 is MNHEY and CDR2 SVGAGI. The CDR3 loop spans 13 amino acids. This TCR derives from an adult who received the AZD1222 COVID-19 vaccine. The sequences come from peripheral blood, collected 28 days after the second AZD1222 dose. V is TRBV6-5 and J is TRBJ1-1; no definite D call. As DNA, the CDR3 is TGTGCCAGCAGTCCCGATCTATACACTGAAGCTTTCTTT. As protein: CASSPDLYTEAFF.